Described below is a single TCR beta chain sequence and its context. Antigen unknown. As for time point: recipient sample about 28 days before transplant, after cytoreduction. The data belong to a study of T cell clonotyping in hematopoietic cell transplantation. In the study overall: Cytoreduction preceded collection of pretransplant recipient samples.

Findings and limits, study-wide: Pathologically expanded recipient clonotypes increased progressively from day 30 to day 180 as diversity fell. At the given depth, recipient repertoires were over 95% de novo clonotypes. Higher Inverse Simpson Index values in graft donor and pretransplant recipient predicted broader posttransplant TCR diversity.

Trimming cost V 8 bases and J 5 bases; bases outside gene matches: 4. The CDR3 runs to 14 residues. Germline CDR1 is MNHEY and CDR2 is SMNVEV (reference sequence). Clones were read by immunoSEQ multiplex PCR, and TCRdb kept only the in-frame ones, dropping some. The sample includes roughly 30,000 clones, 93% of them seen just once. The receptor was derived from a middle-aged man with acute myeloid leukemia. Some clones in this sample may be carry-over from other donors' samples. The rearrangement uses TRBV27 and TRBJ2-2; 11 bases agree with TRBD1. Sample: peripheral blood mononuclear cells, taken before stem cell transplant. The CDR3 sequence: CASRRDRGTGELFF. The CDR3 DNA reads TGTGCCAGCCGGCGGGACAGGGGGACCGGGGAGCTGTTTTTT.